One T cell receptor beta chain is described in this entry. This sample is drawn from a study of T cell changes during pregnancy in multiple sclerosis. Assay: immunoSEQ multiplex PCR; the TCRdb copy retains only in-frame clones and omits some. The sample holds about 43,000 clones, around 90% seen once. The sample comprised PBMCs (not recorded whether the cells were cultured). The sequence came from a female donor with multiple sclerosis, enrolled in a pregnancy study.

CDR3 bases: TGTGCCAGCAGCTTAGATTCGGGGGGGAATGAGCAGTTCTTC. It specifies CASSLDSGGNEQFF. This chain links TRBV7-2 with TRBJ2-1; the match to TRBD2 covers 8 bases. In germline, CDR1 is SGHTA, CDR2 FQGNSA. With 1 base clipped from V and 7 bases from J, the junction kept 3 bases outside the gene matches. There are 14 residues in the CDR3.